The clone carrying this TCR beta chain was observed a handful of times. Germline lookup yields CDR1 LNHDA and CDR2 SQIVND (reference sequence). V was shortened by 5 bases and J by 7 bases, with 12 bases between the two germline ends. CDR3 length: 14 amino acids. Methods used by the authors: It was from reference gene primer amplification that nucleated cell counts were estimated. The repertoire was sequenced with immunoSEQ multiplex PCR; TCRdb's copy has only in-frame clones and lacks some. That table furnishes V, J and clone size, whereas the DNA furnished D and trimming. Of 30,000 to 40,000 clones detected, about nine tenths appear once; the ten largest clones hold roughly a fifth. The data were obtained in a study of blood T cell repertoires in COVID-19. Background on the study: Specimens from acute and convalescent COVID-19 originated in the United States, Italy and Spain. T cells, B-cell-depleted T cells, or PBMCs provided the cDNA or gDNA that served as material.

The sequence was obtained from a man between 60 and 75 years old with acute or convalescent COVID-19. The rearrangement links TRBV19 to TRBJ1-6; possibly TRBD1 for D (5 bases). Sequences were obtained from peripheral blood. CDR3 nucleotides: TGTGCCAGTAGTTCCCAGGGCTACAATTCACCCCTCCACTTT. The encoded protein is CASSSQGYNSPLHF.